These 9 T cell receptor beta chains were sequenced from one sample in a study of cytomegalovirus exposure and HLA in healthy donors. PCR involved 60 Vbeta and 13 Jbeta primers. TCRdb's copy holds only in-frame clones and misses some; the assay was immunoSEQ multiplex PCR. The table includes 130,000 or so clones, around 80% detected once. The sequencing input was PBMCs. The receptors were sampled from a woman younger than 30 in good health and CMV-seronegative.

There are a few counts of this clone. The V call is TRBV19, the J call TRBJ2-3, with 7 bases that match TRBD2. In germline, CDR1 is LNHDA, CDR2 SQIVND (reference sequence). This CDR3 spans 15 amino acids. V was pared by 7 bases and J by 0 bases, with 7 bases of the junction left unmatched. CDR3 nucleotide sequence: TGTGCCAGTACGCGGACTAGGTCTAGCACAGATACGCAGTATTTT. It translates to CASTRTRSSTDTQYF.

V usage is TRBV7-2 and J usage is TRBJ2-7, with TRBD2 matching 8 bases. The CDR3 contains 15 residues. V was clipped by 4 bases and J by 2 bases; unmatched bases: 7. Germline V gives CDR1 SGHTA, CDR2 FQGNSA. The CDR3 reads CASSSLAGPPYEQYF. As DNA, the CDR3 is TGTGCCAGCAGCTCCTTAGCGGGGCCCCCCTACGAGCAGTACTTC.

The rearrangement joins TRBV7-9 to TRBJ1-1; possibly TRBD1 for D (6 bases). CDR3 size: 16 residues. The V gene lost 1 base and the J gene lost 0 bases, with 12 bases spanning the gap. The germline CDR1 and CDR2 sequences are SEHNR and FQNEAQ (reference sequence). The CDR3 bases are TGTGCCAGCAGCTTAGACAGGGCCGTTGTGAACACTGAAGCTTTCTTT. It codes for CASSLDRAVVNTEAFF.

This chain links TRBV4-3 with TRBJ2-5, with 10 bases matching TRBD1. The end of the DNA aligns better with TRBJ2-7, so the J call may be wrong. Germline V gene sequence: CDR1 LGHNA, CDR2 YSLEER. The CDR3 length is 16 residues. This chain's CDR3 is CASSQTHGTGDYEQYF. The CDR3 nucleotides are TGCGCCAGCAGCCAAACCCACGGGACAGGGGACTACGAGCAGTACTTC.

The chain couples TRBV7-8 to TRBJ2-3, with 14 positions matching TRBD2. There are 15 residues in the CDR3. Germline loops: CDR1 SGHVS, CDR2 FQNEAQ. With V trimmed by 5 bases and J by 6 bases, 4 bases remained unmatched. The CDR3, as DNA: TGTGCCAGCAGCACAGGGACTAGCGGGAGTGATACGCAGTATTTT. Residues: CASSTGTSGSDTQYF.

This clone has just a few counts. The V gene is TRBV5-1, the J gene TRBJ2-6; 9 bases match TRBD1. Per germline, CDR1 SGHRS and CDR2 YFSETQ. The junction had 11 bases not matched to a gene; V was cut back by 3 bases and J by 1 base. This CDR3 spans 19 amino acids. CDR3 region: CASSWATGGRGSGANVLTF. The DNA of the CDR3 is TGCGCCAGCAGCTGGGCAACAGGGGGCCGAGGTTCTGGGGCCAACGTCCTGACTTTC.

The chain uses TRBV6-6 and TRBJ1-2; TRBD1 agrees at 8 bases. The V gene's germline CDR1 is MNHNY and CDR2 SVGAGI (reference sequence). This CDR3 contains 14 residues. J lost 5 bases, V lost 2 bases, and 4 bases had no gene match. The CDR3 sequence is CASSYNRGDYGYTF. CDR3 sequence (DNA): TGTGCCAGCAGTTACAACAGGGGGGATTATGGCTACACCTTC.

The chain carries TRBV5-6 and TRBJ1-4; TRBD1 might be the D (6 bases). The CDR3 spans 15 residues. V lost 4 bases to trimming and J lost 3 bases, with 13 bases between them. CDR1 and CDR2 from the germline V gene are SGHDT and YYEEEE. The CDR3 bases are TGTGCCAGCAGCCGGGGGGCAGGACCTAATGAAAAACTGTTTTTT. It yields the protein CASSRGAGPNEKLFF.

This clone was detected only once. The CDR3 DNA sequence: TGCGCCAGCAGCCAAACCCCGGGGGGGGTTGGGTACTATGGCTACACCTTC. This codes for CASSQTPGGVGYYGYTF. The chain employs TRBV4-1 and TRBJ1-2, with D perhaps TRBD1 (5 bases). The germline V and J ends were trimmed by 2 bases and 3 bases, with 19 bases remaining between them. The CDR3 loop spans 17 amino acids. CDR1 is MGHRA, CDR2 YSYEKL, per germline.